This record concerns one T cell receptor (beta chain) sequence. The antigen it binds to is not known. Per-base qualities were not stored, and no clone one base away is much larger. The record originates from a study of OX40 agonist ivuxolimab in advanced cancers. Background for the entire study: Ivuxolimab, which targeted the costimulatory receptor OX40 (CD134), was an agonistic, fully human IgG2 monoclonal antibody. Intravenous ivuxolimab was administered to patients every 2 weeks at six dose levels: 0.01, 0.1, 0.3, 1.5, 3 and 10 mg/kg. Of the roughly 51 patients in dose escalation, about 20 had hepatocellular carcinoma, some 15 had melanoma, 9 had renal cell carcinoma and 9 had head and neck cancer. In the dose-escalation cohort, 82.7% of patients were male, and the mean age was approximately 64 years, with a range of roughly 20 to 80. Prior anti-PD-1, anti-PD-L1 or anti-CTLA-4 therapy was permitted, and checkpoint inhibitors had been received by less than 45% of dose-escalation patients. Partial responses were achieved by three dose-escalation patients, of whom one had hepatocellular carcinoma and two had cutaneous melanoma. The point of sequencing TCRbeta in the periphery was to test whether ivuxolimab changed TCR sequence diversity and drove clonal T-cell expansion. The paper describes the monotherapy dose-escalation part (N = 52 patients) of the phase I trial of ivuxolimab.

V sheds 2 bases and J sheds 5 bases, leaving 12 bases between their ends. From the cysteine up to the phenylalanine, the CDR3 has a length of 14 residues. This entry keeps only the CDR3 DNA: 42 bases, framed from base 1. In the germline V gene, CDR1 corresponds to MNHEY and CDR2 to SVGAGI. Genomic DNA was isolated from the sorted cells so that the TCRbeta CDR3 region could be sequenced. The immunoSEQ Assay was used for sequencing of TCRbeta CDR3 regions. Drawn from immuneACCESS, this table holds only the in-frame rearrangements with V and J called that TCRdb kept. Clones are partly lost; checked studies trace under half to an unresolved V gene and leave the rest unexplained. This sample has about 48,000 clones in its table, and around 90% of those were observed once. The ten largest clones take up approximately 6.7% of the sample. Patients with a history of autoimmune disease or receiving systemic immunosuppression were excluded from the trial. Peripheral blood for TCR sequencing was collected from all dose cohorts at baseline, on cycle 4 day 1, and on cycle 7 day 1. The samples were drawn from a first-in-human, open-label, multicenter phase I dose-escalation trial of ivuxolimab. The trial enrolled adults with locally advanced or metastatic head and neck squamous cell, hepatocellular, melanoma or renal cell carcinoma. Before TCR sequencing, CD4+ T cells and CD8+ T cells from peripheral blood were sorted into separate populations.

General study outcomes and caveats: At doses from 0.1 to 3.0 mg/kg, clonal expansion was seen in both CD4+ and CD8+ blood T cells between baseline and week 6. On average, CD8+ T cells showed more expanded clones than CD4+ T cells after ivuxolimab. The antigen specificity of the peripheral T cells that underwent clonal expansion was not determined. Partial responders in the 0.1-3.0 mg/kg groups had among the lowest normalized peripheral clonal expansion, especially among CD8+ T cells. Low levels of normalized T-cell clonal expansion were also seen in some patients who did not respond.

The chain was built from TRBV6-5 and TRBJ1-1, with a weak D call of TRBD1 (5 bases match). This specimen consisted of CD4+ or CD8+ T cells sorted from blood, obtained in a trial of the OX40 agonist ivuxolimab. This clonotype originated in an adult with an advanced solid tumor such as melanoma, head and neck, liver or kidney cancer. CDR3 region: CASSYRGLRTEAFF. The DNA sequence reads TGTGCCAGCAGTTACAGGGGATTGCGAACTGAAGCTTTCTTT.